These 30 T cell receptor beta chains were all obtained from the same sample, sequenced in a study of regulatory T cells in long-lasting Graves disease. Specified time point: newly diagnosed GD, antithyroid drugs for less than 3 months. RNA isolated from PBMCs was used to make the TCR library. Through Arm-PCR of CDR3 regions and iRepertoire HTBI primers, TCR beta libraries were built. MiXCR, applied by TCRdb to the multiplex PCR reads, yields one record per CDR3 protein. The sample contains hundreds of thousands of distinct CDR3 sequences, 16% of which appear only once. These data were also filed under a second study, of T cells in Graves' hyperthyroidism and ophthalmopathy.

This specimen consisted of peripheral blood mononuclear cells (PBMCs), obtained at new diagnosis, from a patient treated with antithyroid drugs. Source of these receptors: a man in his forties with Graves disease.

This clonotype has a count of ten or more. The V and J genes are TRBV20-1 and TRBJ2-1; 8 bases are shared with TRBD2. Germline lookup yields CDR1 DFQATT and CDR2 SNEGSKA (reference sequence). V dropped 3 bases and J dropped 1; count of bases not matched to a gene: 2. CDR3 size: 14 residues. In DNA, the CDR3 is TGCAGTGCTAGCGGGGGGGCTTCCTACAATGAGCAGTTCTTC. This translates into CSASGGASYNEQFF.

This clonotype was observed a few times. This chain joins TRBV24-1 and TRBJ1-5; no definite D call. The CDR3 covers 16 residues. Trimming took off 3 bases at V and 0 bases at J, with 11 bases between the two ends. The germline CDR1 and CDR2 sequences are KGHDR and SFDVKD. The CDR3 is CATSDTSGYSNQPQHF. The CDR3 coding sequence is TGTGCCACCAGTGATACGTCAGGCTATAGCAATCAGCCCCAGCATTTT.

The rearrangement joins TRBV5-1 to TRBJ1-1; D is possibly TRBD1 (5 bases). V was shortened by 1 base and J by 10 bases, with 14 bases between the two germline ends. The germline V gene encodes CDR1 SGHRS and CDR2 YFSETQ. This CDR3 is built from 13 residues. The CDR3 DNA reads TGCGCCAGCAGCTTGCGGGGCAGGCTGGGAGCTTTCTTT. Translation gives CASSLRGRLGAFF.

This clonotype was observed at least ten times. The rearrangement links TRBV10-3 to TRBJ2-5, with D possibly being TRBD2 (6 bases). V lost 5 bases and J lost 1, with 17 bases in between. Germline V gives CDR1 ENHRY, CDR2 SYGVKD. The CDR3 spans 16 residues. Here the CDR3 reads CAISTSSGTAQETQYF. The CDR3 DNA follows: TGTGCCATCAGTACATCATCCGGGACTGCCCAAGAGACCCAGTACTTC.

V and J are TRBV7-9 and TRBJ2-2; no definite D call. Germline V gene lookup returns CDR1 SEHNR and CDR2 FQNEAQ (reference sequence). The CDR3 contains 13 residues. Trimming cost V 4 bases and J 6 bases, with 9 bases left between them. The CDR3 nucleotides are TGTGCCAGCAGCTCCCGTAGAGCCGGGGAGCTGTTTTTT. Its protein product is CASSSRRAGELFF.

This clonotype came up many times. This chain connects TRBV18 to TRBJ2-5, with a tentative D call TRBD2 (7 bases). The V and J ends lost 5 bases and 5 bases respectively, with 15 bases between them. This CDR3 is 14 amino acids long. Germline assignment: CDR1 KGHSH and CDR2 LQKENI. CDR3 region: CASSFTGRDETQYF. Written as DNA, the CDR3 is TGTGCCAGCTCATTCACAGGGAGGGACGAGACCCAGTACTTC.

This clonotype was counted ten times or more. The CDR3 nucleotides read TGTGCCAGCAGTTCTCCCGGGTGGAACACTGAAGCTTTCTTT. Translation: CASSSPGWNTEAFF. The chain combines TRBV28 with TRBJ1-1; D gene unclear. Germline lookup yields CDR1 MDHEN and CDR2 SYDVKM. The germline V and J ends were trimmed by 4 bases and 1 base, with 10 bases remaining between them. CDR3 length equals 14 residues.

The rearrangement joins TRBV11-2 to TRBJ2-3; D may be TRBD1 or TRBD2 (6 bases each). Looked up from germline, CDR1 is SGHAT and CDR2 is FQNNGV. The CDR3 is 15 amino acids. The CDR3 here is CVGSLGGLYGDTQYF. CDR3 coding DNA: TGTGTCGGCAGCTTAGGGGGGTTGTACGGTGATACGCAGTATTTT.

This clonotype was observed at least ten times. V and J are TRBV7-2 and TRBJ2-7; D not resolved. This CDR3 has 12 residues. CDR1 is SGHTA and CDR2 is FQGNSA in the germline V gene. Trimming left V 3 bases short and J 0 bases short, with 3 bases between. The CDR3 loop reads CASSFSSYEQYF. As DNA, the CDR3 is TGTGCCAGCAGCTTTAGCTCCTACGAGCAGTACTTC.

This clonotype showed up many times. The DNA of the CDR3 is TGTGCCAGCAGTTTAGGAGGCAGCTTTTTGAGCTACACCTTC. Its protein product is CASSLGGSFLSYTF. V is TRBV28 and J is TRBJ1-2; D gene uncertain. CDR3 length equals 14 residues. Trimming shortened V by 2 bases and J by 9 bases, and 16 bases separated the two germline ends. Germline loops: CDR1 MDHEN, CDR2 SYDVKM.

This clonotype was picked up many times. The rearrangement uses TRBV2 and TRBJ2-5, with D possibly matching TRBD1 (5 bases). Trimming took 5 bases from V and 3 from J, leaving 16 bases between them. The CDR3 loop spans 15 amino acids. Looked up from germline, CDR1 is SNHLY and CDR2 is FYNNEI. CDR3 loop: CASSLLVQGEETQYF. The DNA of the CDR3 is TGTGCCAGCAGTCTTTTGGTGCAGGGTGAAGAGACCCAGTACTTC.

This clonotype has ten or more counts. This chain links TRBV12-3 or TRBV12-4 with TRBJ2-1; D gene uncertain. The CDR3 consists of 12 residues. Trimming left V 1 base short and J 9 bases short, with 7 bases between. The CDR3 DNA sequence: TGTGCCAGCAGTTTAGAGCTGTCTGAGCAGTTCTTC. Protein sequence: CASSLELSEQFF.

This clonotype came up many times. J is TRBJ2-7 and V is TRBV7-2, with a weak D call TRBD1 (6 bases). V lost 5 bases and J 8 bases, leaving 16 bases between the germline ends. The germline V gene encodes CDR1 SGHTA and CDR2 FQGNSA. This CDR3 contains 13 residues. CDR3 in DNA: TGTGCCAGCAGCAGAGATCCCAGGGGACAGCAGTACTTC. Its protein is CASSRDPRGQQYF.

This chain links TRBV9 with TRBJ2-2; possibly TRBD1 for D (6 bases). CDR1 and CDR2 from the germline V gene are SGDLS and YYNGEE. The CDR3 sequence is 16 residues long. Trimming stripped 0 bases from V and 4 bases from J, with 13 bases between. The chain's CDR3 is CASSVDRAGVTGELFF. The DNA of the CDR3 is TGTGCCAGCAGCGTAGACAGGGCGGGTGTCACCGGGGAGCTGTTTTTT.

This clonotype was counted at least ten times. V usage is TRBV28 and J usage is TRBJ1-3; D gene ambiguous. The CDR3 extends over 13 amino acids. Trimming removed 8 bases at V and 0 bases at J, with 8 bases between. Germline V gene data show CDR1 as MDHEN and CDR2 as SYDVKM. This chain's CDR3 is CASVTVSGNTIYF. DNA for the CDR3: TGTGCCAGCGTAACAGTCTCTGGAAACACCATATATTTT.

This clonotype was seen repeatedly, ten times or more. This sequence joins TRBV11-2 and TRBJ1-2; the D gene is possibly TRBD1 (5 bases). The germline CDR1 and CDR2 sequences are SGHAT and FQNNGV. The CDR3 contains 14 residues. V was shortened by 5 bases and J by 2 bases, with 12 bases between the two germline ends. CDR3 DNA sequence: TGTGCCAGCAGCCTGTCGGGACGCAACTATGGCTACACCTTC. Translated, it gives CASSLSGRNYGYTF.

Many counts were recorded for this clonotype. The rearrangement uses TRBV12-3 or TRBV12-4 and TRBJ2-3, with D possibly matching TRBD2 (6 bases). The CDR3 totals 13 residues. With 5 bases removed from V and 7 bases from J, the gap between germline ends came to 13 bases. CDR3 residues: CASSPPGTHTQYF. In nucleotides, the CDR3 is TGTGCCAGCAGTCCTCCAGGGACTCATACGCAGTATTTT.

The chain uses TRBV10-1 and TRBJ2-7, with a possible D match to TRBD2 (6 bases). This CDR3 has 13 amino acids. V lost 8 bases and J 0 bases, leaving 11 bases between the germline ends. CDR1 and CDR2 (germline): WNHNN, SYGVQD (reference sequence). For the CDR3, the DNA is TGCGCCAGCTCCCGGGGGTTCTCCTACGAGCAGTACTTC. It specifies CASSRGFSYEQYF.

J is TRBJ1-1 and V is TRBV4-2; a weak D match, TRBD1 (6 bases). Trimming cost V 0 bases and J 1 base, with 12 bases left between them. Germline loops: CDR1 LGHNA, CDR2 YNFKEQ. This CDR3 is 16 amino acids long. Written as DNA, the CDR3 is TGTGCCAGCAGCCAAGATCGACTCAGGGGGAACACTGAAGCTTTCTTT. Protein product: CASSQDRLRGNTEAFF.

This clonotype was found a few times. The chain links TRBV5-1 to TRBJ1-1, with D unresolved. Trimming took off 0 bases at V and 3 bases at J, with 6 bases between the two ends. This CDR3 has 13 residues. Germline lookup yields CDR1 SGHRS and CDR2 YFSETQ. CDR3 residues: CASSLAQYTEAFF. The DNA of the CDR3 is TGCGCCAGCAGCTTGGCCCAGTACACTGAAGCTTTCTTT.

In nucleotides, the CDR3 is TGTGCCAGTAGCCATGGACAGGGAACCTACAATGAGCAGTTCTTC. This encodes CASSHGQGTYNEQFF. The chain has TRBV19 and TRBJ2-1; 8 bases are shared with TRBD1. The CDR3 spans 15 residues. With 6 bases clipped from V and 2 bases from J, the junction kept 6 bases outside the gene matches. Per germline, CDR1 LNHDA and CDR2 SQIVND (reference sequence). Filled out from reference TRBV19 and TRBJ2-1, the complete variable domain reads DGGITQSPKYLFRKEGQNVTLSCEQNLNHDAMYWYRQDPGQGLRLIYYSQIVNDFQKGDIAEGYSVSREKKESFPLTVTSAQKNPTAFYLCASSHGQGTYNEQFFGPGTRLTVL.

This clonotype was observed a handful of times. The chain links TRBV5-4 to TRBJ2-5, with D perhaps assigned TRBD1 or TRBD2 (5 bases each). Germline V gives CDR1 SGHNT, CDR2 YYREEE (reference sequence). The CDR3 covers 16 residues. The V end was cut by 3 bases, the J end by 7 bases, with 22 bases between. This CDR3 reads CASSSQGATNVGTQYF. DNA for the CDR3: TGTGCCAGCAGCTCTCAGGGAGCCACGAACGTCGGGACCCAGTACTTC.

This clonotype was seen repeatedly, ten times or more. The gene calls are TRBV28 and TRBJ2-7; 7 bases line up with TRBD1. The CDR3 runs 15 residues. CDR1 MDHEN and CDR2 SYDVKM come from the germline V gene. The junction had 7 bases not matched to a gene; V was cut back by 2 bases and J by 3 bases. CDR3 in amino acids: CASSLTYRGSYEQYF. CDR3 sequence (DNA): TGTGCCAGCAGTTTAACTTACAGGGGAAGCTACGAGCAGTACTTC.

This clonotype has more than one count but fewer than ten. This chain connects TRBV27 to TRBJ2-7; D not certain. Trimming cost V 2 bases and J 0 bases, with 11 bases left between them. CDR1 and CDR2 (germline): MNHEY, SMNVEV (reference sequence). The CDR3 covers 15 residues. CDR3 region: CASSLVYSSSYEQYF. The CDR3 nucleotides are TGTGCCAGCAGTTTAGTTTACAGCAGCTCCTACGAGCAGTACTTC.

The chain uses TRBV29-1 and TRBJ1-2; D call uncertain. V lost 1 base and J 7 bases, leaving 16 bases between the germline ends. The CDR3 spans 14 residues. Germline values: CDR1 SQVTM, CDR2 ANQGSEA. The CDR3 loop is CSVEGGGLGIGYTF. The CDR3 bases are TGCAGCGTTGAAGGAGGAGGGTTGGGGATTGGCTACACCTTC. Filled out from reference TRBV29-1 and TRBJ1-2, the complete variable domain reads SAVISQKPSRDICQRGTSLTIQCQVDSQVTMMFWYRQQPGQSLTLIATANQGSEATYESGFVIDKFPISRPNLTFSTLTVSNMSPEDSSIYLCSVEGGGLGIGYTFGSGTRLTVV.

This clonotype was counted ten times or more. V and J are TRBV7-2 and TRBJ2-5; D possibly corresponds to TRBD1 (7 bases). V was pared by 5 bases and J by 5 bases, with 18 bases between. This CDR3 comprises 15 residues. Germline V gene lookup returns CDR1 SGHTA and CDR2 FQGNSA. CDR3 in DNA: TGTGCCAGCAGCCATTGGGGCAGGGGGAGGGAGACCCAGTACTTC. Encoded protein: CASSHWGRGRETQYF.

This clonotype was detected ten times or more. This chain links TRBV7-9 with TRBJ2-6; TRBD2 is a possible D gene (7 bases). Trimming took off 5 bases at V and 1 base at J, with 18 bases between the two ends. Germline V CDR1 and CDR2: SEHNR, FQNEAQ (reference sequence). CDR3 size: 18 residues. Here the CDR3 reads CASSRRAGDYSGANVLTF. DNA of the CDR3: TGTGCCAGCAGCCGCCGAGCAGGGGACTATTCTGGGGCCAACGTCCTGACTTTC. The full variable domain, with the rest looked up from reference TRBV7-9 and TRBJ2-6, is DTGVSQNPRHKITKRGQNVTFRCDPISEHNRLYWYRQTLGQGPEFLTYFQNEAQLEKSRLLSDRFSAERPKGSFSTLEIQRTEQGDSAMYLCASSRRAGDYSGANVLTFGAGSRLTVL.

The rearrangement uses TRBV12-3 or TRBV12-4 and TRBJ1-1; D might be TRBD1 (6 bases). Trimming cost V 9 bases and J 0 bases, with 17 bases left between them. This CDR3 comprises 15 residues. Here the CDR3 reads CASGLGQFMNTEAFF. The CDR3 DNA follows: TGTGCCAGTGGTTTGGGACAATTCATGAACACTGAAGCTTTCTTT.

The V call is TRBV6-1, the J call TRBJ2-1; 8 nucleotides align to TRBD1. The ends lost 2 bases at V and 10 bases at J; junction bases unmatched: 7. CDR3 length: 14 amino acids. Germline V lookup: CDR1 MNHNS, CDR2 SASEGT. For the CDR3, the DNA is TGTGCCAGCAGTGAAAGACAGGGGACCTACGAGCAGTTCTTC. Translated: CASSERQGTYEQFF.

This clonotype was counted a single time. Given a much more abundant clone one base away, this may be a read error. The CDR3 here is CSARGRINEQYF. The CDR3 bases are TGCAGTGCTAGGGGGAGGATCAACGAGCAGTACTTC. The chain has TRBV20-1 and TRBJ2-7; a weak D match, TRBD2 (6 bases). This CDR3 spans 12 amino acids. Germline lookup yields CDR1 DFQATT and CDR2 SNEGSKA (reference sequence). Trimming stripped 3 bases from V and 5 bases from J, with 11 bases between.